Here is one TCR beta chain with its context. The antigen remains undetermined. A junction boundary mismatches the germline segment, possibly from a read error. Next came a second PCR, run for roughly 6 to 11 cycles, which used a sample-barcoded 5' primer along with a J-beta primer mix. One entry per CDR3 protein, called by TCRdb with MiXCR from the 5' RACE reads. This table has roughly 1,500,000 distinct CDR3 sequences, approximately 40% appearing once. The source of the sample is a study of blood T cells in healthy people across ages. Whole-study results and caveats: Considered underestimates were the diversity estimates obtained from one million T cells.

Roughly 10 milliliters of peripheral blood were drawn from each donor. PBMCs numbering at least 6.5 million were isolated per sample. Germline V CDR1 and CDR2: MNHEY, SVGEGT. The CDR3 runs to 17 residues. The rearrangement uses TRBV6-2 or TRBV6-3 and TRBJ1-6; D uncertain. The sample consisted of blood. The sequence was collected from a woman aged 18-35 years in good health. The CDR3 sequence is CAGSYSIRLGYNSPLHF. CDR3 nucleotides: TGTGCCGGCAGTTACTCGATACGGTTGGGTTATAATTCACCCCTCCACTTT.